The clone carrying this TCR beta chain showed up just a few times. What it binds is not known. This sample was included in a study of OX40 agonist ivuxolimab in advanced cancers. General study points: Expanded peripheral T cells had an undetermined antigen specificity.

Assay: immunoSEQ multiplex PCR; the TCRdb copy retains only in-frame clones and omits some. The table includes about 71,000 clones, around 80% detected once. The CDR3 spans 15 residues. Germline V lookup: CDR1 MGHRA, CDR2 YSYEKL. V shed 3 bases and J 6 bases; nucleotides not matched to a gene: 5. The starting material was CD4+ or CD8+ T cells sorted from blood, obtained in a trial of the OX40 agonist ivuxolimab. V and J are TRBV4-1 and TRBJ2-1, with TRBD1 matching over 10 bases. This sequence was found in an adult with an advanced solid tumor such as melanoma, head and neck, liver or kidney cancer. The CDR3 here is CASSQTRDRGNEQFF. The CDR3 nucleotides are TGCGCCAGCAGCCAGACCCGGGACAGGGGCAATGAGCAGTTCTTC.